A single sample gave rise to the 23 T cell receptor beta chains below, sequenced in a study of long-term antiretroviral therapy in people with HIV. The immunoSEQ assay was v3.0, run at survey level. Profiled with immunoSEQ multiplex PCR; TCRdb holds only in-frame clones, not every one. Found here are fewer than 20,000 clones, roughly 94% of them singletons; the top ten hold under 5.5%. The input for sequencing was unsorted PBMCs, taken 6 to 6.5 years after starting antiretroviral therapy. These receptors were collected from a woman aged 45-65 years with HIV.

This rearrangement joins TRBV15 to TRBJ2-2; D ambiguous. CDR3 length: 17 amino acids. V was cut by 1 base and J by 4 bases, with 16 bases left in between. Germline CDR1 reads LNHNV; CDR2 reads YYDKDF (reference sequence). CDR3 in DNA: TGTGCCACCAGCAGAGCAGTCAGCCAACCCTTCACCGGGGAGCTGTTTTTT. The encoded protein is CATSRAVSQPFTGELFF.

The V gene is TRBV4-2, the J gene TRBJ1-5; tentative D call: TRBD1 (6 bases). The CDR3 contains 15 residues. V dropped 4 bases and J dropped 9 bases, with 19 bases sitting between them. Per the germline V gene, CDR1 is LGHNA and CDR2 is YNFKEQ. The DNA of the CDR3 is TGTGCCAGCAGCCCCCTCGCTGGGGGCAAATGGCCCCAGCATTTT. Protein sequence: CASSPLAGGKWPQHF.

V and J are TRBV28 and TRBJ1-2; D is unclear. The CDR3 runs 12 residues. The germline V gene has CDR1 MDHEN and CDR2 SYDVKM. V was trimmed by 5 bases and J by 3 bases, leaving 7 bases between them. This chain's CDR3 is CASSGQDYGYTF. The CDR3 DNA sequence: TGTGCCAGCAGTGGGCAGGACTATGGCTACACCTTC.

This chain uses TRBV29-1 with TRBJ1-4; no definite D call. Trimming left V 4 bases short and J 7 bases short, with 13 bases between. The CDR3 spans 13 residues. In germline, CDR1 is SQVTM, CDR2 ANQGSEA. The CDR3 coding sequence is TGCAGCGTTGCGCTAGGGCGCGGTGAAAAACTGTTTTTT. Residues: CSVALGRGEKLFF.

Concerning this clone itself: The conserved final phenylalanine or tryptophan is absent from the CDR3, which likely points to a read error. The DNA is omitted, as the CDR3 cannot be located on it reliably, and the CDR3 follows TCRdb's listing. The rearrangement links TRBV7-9 to TRBJ1-2; TRBD1 was called by the table and not checked on the DNA. Ends included, the CDR3 has 9 residues. Per germline, CDR1 SEHNR and CDR2 FQNEAQ (reference sequence). CDR3 sequence reads: CASSPGVGA.

This clone was seen a single time. This sequence joins TRBV7-3 and TRBJ2-3, with D tentatively TRBD2 (6 bases). The CDR3 is 15 amino acids. The V gene lost 5 bases and the J gene lost 0 bases, with 12 bases spanning the gap. The germline V gene has CDR1 SGHTA and CDR2 FQGTGA. The CDR3 nucleotides are TGTGCCAGCAGCACAGTAAGCGGGAGCACAGATACGCAGTATTTT. Amino acids: CASSTVSGSTDTQYF.

The chain couples TRBV7-9 to TRBJ1-3, with D uncertain. Germline loops: CDR1 SEHNR, CDR2 FQNEAQ (reference sequence). This CDR3 comprises 17 residues. Trimming pared 5 bases from V and 0 bases from J, leaving 17 bases between. In DNA, the CDR3 is TGTGCCAGCAGCACGGATCGACGGCCATCCTCTGGAAACACCATATATTTT. It codes for CASSTDRRPSSGNTIYF.

The chain combines TRBV29-1 with TRBJ2-5; 9 nucleotides align to TRBD1. This CDR3 has 12 amino acids. Looked up from germline, CDR1 is SQVTM and CDR2 is ANQGSEA. V lost 6 bases to trimming and J lost 5 bases; unmatched junction nucleotides: 4. CDR3 nucleotides: TGCAGCGTCTCGGACAGGGGTGAGACCCAGTACTTC. It encodes CSVSDRGETQYF. The complete variable domain, with remaining parts taken from reference TRBV29-1 and TRBJ2-5, reads SAVISQKPSRDICQRGTSLTIQCQVDSQVTMMFWYRQQPGQSLTLIATANQGSEATYESGFVIDKFPISRPNLTFSTLTVSNMSPEDSSIYLCSVSDRGETQYFGPGTRLLVL.

Regarding this clone: Compared with germline, one end of the junction differs, possibly owing to a read error. The genes are TRBV7-7 and TRBJ2-5; 7 bases are a match to TRBD1. There are 14 residues in the CDR3. Germline V gene sequence: CDR1 SSHAT, CDR2 FNYEAQ (reference sequence). The CDR3: CASSLLTGQETQYF. For the CDR3, the DNA is TGTGCTAGCAGCTTGTTGACAGGGCAAGAGACCCAGTACTTC.

The rearrangement links TRBV29-1 to TRBJ2-1; TRBD2 matches 9 bases. From germline, CDR1 is SQVTM and CDR2 ANQGSEA. The CDR3 is made up of 14 amino acids. The ends lost 7 bases at V and 1 base at J; junction bases unmatched: 5. The CDR3 is CSAVAGVSYNEQFF. In DNA, the CDR3 is TGCAGCGCCGTAGCGGGAGTATCCTACAATGAGCAGTTCTTC.

The genes are TRBV12-5 and TRBJ1-2; D not certain. CDR3 length: 12 residues. V gave up 1 base and J gave up 4 bases, with 4 bases separating them. Per germline, CDR1 LGHNT and CDR2 FRNRAP. This CDR3 is CASGLGGYGYTF. The CDR3, as DNA: TGTGCTAGTGGTTTGGGTGGCTATGGCTACACCTTC.

The CDR3 region has the DNA TGTGCCAGCAGCGTGACAGGTACCGGGGAGCTGTTTTTT. It translates to CASSVTGTGELFF. V gene TRBV5-4 combines with J gene TRBJ2-2; D might be TRBD1 (6 bases). CDR1 is SGHNT, CDR2 YYREEE, per germline (reference sequence). The CDR3 contains 13 residues. Deletions cut 4 bases from V and 5 bases from J, with 9 bases between.

The chain combines TRBV19 with TRBJ2-1; tentative D call: TRBD1 (6 bases). CDR3 length: 14 residues. Germline V gene sequence: CDR1 LNHDA, CDR2 SQIVND (reference sequence). V lost 10 bases to trimming and J lost 0 bases, with 13 bases between them. The CDR3 DNA sequence: TGTGCCACGGGCACAGGGAGCTCCTACAATGAGCAGTTCTTC. Translation gives CATGTGSSYNEQFF. The variable domain in full, with the rest retrieved from reference TRBV19 and TRBJ2-1, is DGGITQSPKYLFRKEGQNVTLSCEQNLNHDAMYWYRQDPGQGLRLIYYSQIVNDFQKGDIAEGYSVSREKKESFPLTVTSAQKNPTAFYLCATGTGSSYNEQFFGPGTRLTVL.

This chain connects TRBV6-6 to TRBJ1-2; D not resolved. CDR1 MNHNY and CDR2 SVGAGI come from the germline V gene (reference sequence). V lost 2 bases to trimming and J lost 0 bases, with 4 bases between them. The CDR3 sequence is 13 residues long. In DNA, the CDR3 is TGTGCCAGCAGTTACACGGCTAACTATGGCTACACCTTC. Translated, it gives CASSYTANYGYTF.

The chain carries TRBV6-5 and TRBJ2-3, with a possible D match to TRBD2 (6 bases). This CDR3 is 14 amino acids long. Germline V gives CDR1 MNHEY, CDR2 SVGAGI. Trimming cost V 6 bases and J 2 bases, with 12 bases left between them. DNA for the CDR3: TGTGCCAGCAGGGGGACTTTCCCCACAGATACGCAGTATTTT. As protein: CASRGTFPTDTQYF.

The chain carries TRBV9 and TRBJ1-3; D call uncertain. V lost 0 bases and J 8 bases, leaving 12 bases between the germline ends. The CDR3 is 14 residues long. The V gene's germline CDR1 is SGDLS and CDR2 YYNGEE. The DNA of the CDR3 is TGTGCCAGCAGCGTAGACGTCAAGGCGGACACCATATATTTT. It encodes CASSVDVKADTIYF.

The chain has TRBV6-1 and TRBJ2-7; 8 nucleotides align to TRBD1. This CDR3 has 14 amino acids. Germline loops: CDR1 MNHNS, CDR2 SASEGT. J lost 3 bases, V lost 8 bases, and 9 bases had no gene match. The CDR3 region has the DNA TGTGCCAGCGCCCACGGACAGGGAAGCTACGAGCAGTACTTC. This codes for CASAHGQGSYEQYF.

The CDR3 spells CSARVAGKLFF. The CDR3 nucleotides read TGCAGTGCTAGGGTTGCAGGAAAACTGTTTTTT. The chain carries TRBV20-1 and TRBJ1-4; D uncertain. CDR3 size: 11 residues. Deletions cut 3 bases from V and 10 bases from J, with 9 bases between. Germline loops: CDR1 DFQATT, CDR2 SNEGSKA (reference sequence).

A single count supports this clone. V gene TRBV29-1 combines with J gene TRBJ2-2, with a possible D match to TRBD1 (5 bases). Germline CDR1 reads SQVTM; CDR2 reads ANQGSEA. V dropped 2 bases and J dropped 4 bases, with 14 bases sitting between them. The CDR3 consists of 15 residues. CDR3 sequence: CSVERDGHPTGELFF. The CDR3 DNA reads TGCAGCGTTGAAAGGGATGGACACCCCACCGGGGAGCTGTTTTTT.

The V call is TRBV6-5, the J call TRBJ1-2; D possibly corresponds to TRBD1 (5 bases). From germline, CDR1 is MNHEY and CDR2 SVGAGI. Trimming took 3 bases from V and 4 from J, leaving 15 bases between them. This CDR3 contains 15 residues. DNA for the CDR3: TGTGCCAGCAGTTATAGCGGGGCAATCCTCTATGGCTACACCTTC. Translation: CASSYSGAILYGYTF.

This chain joins TRBV7-3 and TRBJ2-1, with 7 nucleotides matching TRBD2. The V segment lost 5 bases and the J segment 6 bases; nucleotides outside the gene matches: 10. The CDR3 is 15 residues long. CDR1 SGHTA and CDR2 FQGTGA come from the germline V gene. CDR3 amino acids: CASSTTSAGVNEQFF. CDR3 in DNA: TGTGCCAGCAGCACAACGAGTGCGGGGGTCAATGAGCAGTTCTTC.

The V gene is TRBV12-2, the J gene TRBJ2-2; the table's D call, TRBD1, has no DNA check behind it. TRBV12-2 represents a pseudogene. The CDR3 extends over 19 amino acids. Written as DNA, the CDR3 is TGTGCAAGTCGCTTAGAGTCAGGTGACCGACAGGGGGAGGTCGGGGAGCTGTTTTTT. Its translation is CASRLESGDRQGEVGELFF.

The gene calls are TRBV28 and TRBJ2-6, with no clear D. The CDR3 has 14 amino acids. Germline V gene sequence: CDR1 MDHEN, CDR2 SYDVKM. Trimming stripped 2 bases from V and 1 base from J, with 3 bases between. The CDR3 protein is CASSLRSGANVLTF. DNA of the CDR3: TGTGCCAGCAGTTTAAGGTCTGGGGCCAACGTCCTGACTTTC.